A single T cell receptor (beta chain) is shown here with its context. This clone's antigen is unknown. The input lacks base qualities; no much larger clone sits a single base away. Additional DNA sequences in this sample encode the identical CDR3. The data were taken from a study of shared clonotypes between healthy human individuals (dated by TCRdb to the early 2020s). For the wider study: Three men and two women, aged 18 to 49 years, made up the cohort. Each donor's leukapheresis produced roughly between roughly 0.85 and 9.5 billion PBMCs. For each donor, CD4 naive and CD4 memory were each run on three plates, CD8 naive on two plates, and CD8 memory on one plate. To estimate repertoire size and how much clonotype sharing occurs between individuals, the study deeply sequenced the blood TCR repertoires of five or six healthy adults. Libraries were prepared and TCR repertoires were sequenced by different laboratories using diverse techniques, in order to increase sequencing depth and limit assay-specific biases.

Summary of the overall study and its limitations: Because the study included only a small number of donors, the genetic and exposure-history diversity represented was limited. Estimated clonotype richness was generally larger for naive than for memory subsets. Sampling was restricted to blood, and TCR repertoires in tissue are likely to differ from TCR repertoires in blood. When several donors were compared, the shared fraction of clonotypes was about 5% for naive CD4, around 4% for naive CD8, roughly 2.5% for memory CD4, and 0.4% for memory CD8. Compared with non-shared clonotypes, clonotypes shared by all four sorted-subset donors had higher generation probabilities. Pairwise subsampling indicated that sequencing depth was expected to affect the degree of clonotype sharing among donors. Even with the large sequencing depth, rarefaction of the sorted-subset datasets indicated that sequencing was incomplete.

Using the deep immunoSEQ assay, multiplex PCR amplified TCR CDR3 regions from genomic DNA. Genomic DNA extracted from each cell subset was distributed evenly over all wells of several immunoSEQ 96-well plates, and each plate served as one replicate. For sorted subsets, each replicate PCR was loaded with around 220 ng genomic DNA, equivalent to some 31,000 T cell genomes. Purified libraries were measured with a Qubit 3.0 fluorometer, size-checked on a Bioanalyzer 2100, and measured again with the KAPA Library Quantification kit. Every immunoSEQ 96-well plate was sequenced on a separate single-read 150-cycle Illumina NextSeq 550 flow cell. In the paper's pipeline: Because the immunoSEQ output included only junctional sequences and no quality scores, the filtering could not be the same as the filtering used for full-length reads. Sequences were annotated with PyIR, a Python wrapper for IgBLAST v1.9, using IMGT germline references to assign V/J genes and CDR3. Reads were filtered out if the reads had weak V/J assignments (E-value above 1e-6), no CDR3, stop codons, out-of-frame junctions, or ambiguous translated residues. V3J clonotypes were defined as sequences sharing an identical inferred V gene, J gene, and CDR3 amino acid sequence. Percentage overlap between repertoires was computed as shared unique clonotypes divided by the size of the smaller repertoire. RTK rarefaction, the Chao1 estimator, and Recon v2.1 estimates of unobserved clonotypes were used to assess repertoire richness. Generation probabilities for all TCRbeta clonotypes obtained by the gDNA method from several donors were computed using OLGA. What TCRdb holds here is the immuneACCESS table cut down to in-frame rearrangements. Part of the clones is not present; checked against another copy, under half of the missing clones reflect an unresolved V gene, and the others are unexplained. V, J and clone size are taken as reported in that table, and D and trimming were inferred from the DNA itself. This sample has 600,000 or so clones in its table, and around 96% of those were observed once. About 0.11% of the sample belongs to the ten largest clones.

The CDR3 runs 14 residues from the cysteine to the phenylalanine. Of all the DNA, just the CDR3 is kept, 42 bases in frame from base 1. CDR1 MNHEY and CDR2 SMNVEV are derived from the germline V gene (reference sequence). V and J are trimmed by 5 bases and 3 bases, and the gene matches miss 3 bases of the junction. CD8 naive samples were obtained by positive selection for CCR7 among CD45RO-negative cells, yielding a CD45RA+CCR7+ population from which TemRA cells were excluded. The donors were healthy, HIV-negative adults who had no recently reported acute infections or vaccinations. Every donor was a Caucasian adult living in Nashville, Tennessee, USA. Blood was collected by leukapheresis, and PBMCs were isolated by Ficoll-Histopaque density gradient centrifugation and then cryopreserved in liquid nitrogen vapor phase. Analytical flow cytometry was used to check the purity and quantity of each magnetically sorted T cell population. Genomic DNA was isolated from each sorted fraction and quantified by UV absorbance on a Nanodrop 2000c.

The sample comprised naive CD8+ T cells sorted from blood. The sample's cell subset or site label, decoded: CD45RA+CCR7+. This receptor was identified in a woman aged 30 to 39 in good health. This chain is built from TRBV27 and TRBJ2-7; the central 11 bases match TRBD1. The nucleotide sequence reads TGTGCCAGCAGTACAGGGACAGGGGGCTACGAGCAGTACTTC. This encodes CASSTGTGGYEQYF.